This TCR beta chain stems from a study of Tregs in tolerant kidney transplant recipients (dated by TCRdb to the late 2010s). Background for the entire study: Related donors were used in the transplants with nonmyeloablative bone marrow transplantation, and mixed chimerism was transient in the human trials. Before combined kidney and bone marrow transplantation, this study identified donor-specific regulatory T cells using TCRbeta sequencing and then followed those same cells after transplant.

The time point label for this specimen denotes: blood sample drawn before combined kidney and bone marrow transplant. Thawed PBMCs were FACS-sorted into unstimulated Tregs (CD4+CD25+CD127-), CD4+ non-Tregs (CD4+CD25-), CD4 cells and CD8 cells. Patients were 4 combined kidney and bone marrow transplant recipients from the ITN036ST trial, and only these trial subjects had samples available. Healthy control blood was processed by Ficoll density gradient to PBMCs and cryopreserved; patient PBMCs were collected before and after transplant. V is pared back by 4 bases and J by 4 bases, with 10 bases lying between the germline termini. CDR1 SGHKS and CDR2 YYEKEE were looked up in the germline V gene (reference sequence). The CDR3 spans 13 residues, from the cysteine through the phenylalanine. The DNA shown is the part of the CDR3 that was read: 30 bases, in frame from base 1. Remarks on this clone: Its antigen has not been determined. Sequencing ends 3 residues short of the CDR3 end; the germline J gene provides the rest.

Study-wide conclusions, independent of this receptor: For some patients, the PCR primers changed as time went on, which meant samples from those patients could not be compared with one another at the nucleotide level. Expanding Tregs with activated donor B cells appeared to identify the most biologically relevant and donor-specific TCRbeta repertoire. Because the study included only a small number of patients, the results must be confirmed in larger populations and under other immunosuppression protocols. Biological reproducibility was not directly addressed, though technical replication error appeared minimal. In tolerant patients, the expansion of donor-specific Tregs was greater than global Treg expansion, suggesting that the expansion was antigen-driven rather than nonspecific.

For TCRbeta CDR3 sequencing, genomic DNA was extracted from sorted cells using the QIAGEN DNeasy Blood and Tissue Kit. High-throughput TCRbeta CDR3 sequencing, which included PCR amplification with bias correction and internal controls, was done commercially through immunoSEQ. Per the source publication's procedure: Unique productive TCRbeta sequences were defined by CDR3 nucleotide sequence where primers matched, and otherwise by CDR3 amino acid sequence together with Vbeta and Jbeta genes. To correct sorting error, sequences shared between sorted populations at a frequency ratio of 2:1 or less were removed; the rest were assigned to the higher population. Donor-reactive sequences were defined as at least 5-fold expanded in CFSE-low cells versus unstimulated cells, with frequency of at least 0.01% in CFSE-low cells. Jensen-Shannon divergence, calculated on the top 100 TCRbeta sequences ranked by frequency, was used to quantify repertoire divergence. When a sample had multiple sequencing runs, each run was corrected for sorting error separately and the runs were then pooled. The table comes from immuneACCESS by way of TCRdb, which keeps in-frame sequences with V and J called. Part of the clones is missing from these tables; in studies checked, under half for an unresolved V gene and the rest for unknown reasons. That table supplies the V and J calls and clone size; D and trimming were determined from the DNA. The sample's own table lists fewer than 55,000 clones. Of the sample, roughly 0.9% is held by the ten largest clones.

Here the sequenced sample was CD4+ T cells from blood, taken before the transplant. This sequence originates from a human donor who received a combined kidney and bone marrow transplant. The chain employs TRBV5-5 and TRBJ2-3, with no confidently assigned D gene. CDR3 DNA, as far as it was read: TGTGCCAGCAGCGCGTTAACGGCAGATACG. It is translated as CASSALTADT. The CDR3 in its entirety is CASSALTADTQYF.